Only a few counts were recorded for the clone carrying this TCR beta chain. Its specificity is unknown. Other DNA sequences of this sample code for an identical CDR3. Germline V gene lookup returns CDR1 LGHNA and CDR2 YSLEER. V lost 0 bases and J lost 4, with 7 bases in between. The CDR3 covers 15 residues. The data were obtained in a study of graft-versus-host responses after intestinal transplantation. Study outcomes and limitations: High graft-versus-host to host-versus-graft T cell clonal ratios marked allografts of patients with graft-donor macrochimerism.

Repertoires were generated with immunoSEQ multiplex PCR, while TCRdb's copy carries only in-frame clones and drops some. The data show 80,000 to 95,000 clones, with under 95% seen just once and roughly 2% held by the top ten. Here the sequenced sample was unstimulated CD8+ T cells sorted from spleen or lymph node cells, taken before intestinal transplant. This rearrangement joins TRBV4-3 to TRBJ1-6; tentatively, D is TRBD1 (5 bases). The sequence was collected from a human donor who received an intestinal transplant. The CDR3 DNA reads as TGCGCCAGCAGCCAAGATGGGGGGTATAATTCACCCCTCCACTTT. This gives the protein CASSQDGGYNSPLHF.